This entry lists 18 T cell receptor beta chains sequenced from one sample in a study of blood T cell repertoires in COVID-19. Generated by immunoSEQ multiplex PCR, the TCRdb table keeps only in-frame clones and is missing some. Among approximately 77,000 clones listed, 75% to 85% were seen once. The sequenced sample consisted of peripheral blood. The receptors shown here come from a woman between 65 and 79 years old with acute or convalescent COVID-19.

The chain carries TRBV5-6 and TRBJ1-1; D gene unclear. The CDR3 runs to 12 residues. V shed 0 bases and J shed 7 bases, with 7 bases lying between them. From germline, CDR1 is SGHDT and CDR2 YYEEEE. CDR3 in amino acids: CASSLARGEAFF. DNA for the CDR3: TGTGCCAGCAGCTTGGCGCGTGGTGAAGCTTTCTTT.

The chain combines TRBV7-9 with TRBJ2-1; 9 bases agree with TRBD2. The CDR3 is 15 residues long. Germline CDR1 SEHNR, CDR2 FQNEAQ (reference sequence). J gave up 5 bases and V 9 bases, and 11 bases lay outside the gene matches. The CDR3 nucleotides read TGTGCCAGTCAATCGGGGGTAGCGGGGGACAATGAGCAGTTCTTC. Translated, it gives CASQSGVAGDNEQFF. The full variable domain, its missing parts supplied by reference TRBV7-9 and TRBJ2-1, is DTGVSQNPRHKITKRGQNVTFRCDPISEHNRLYWYRQTLGQGPEFLTYFQNEAQLEKSRLLSDRFSAERPKGSFSTLEIQRTEQGDSAMYLCASQSGVAGDNEQFFGPGTRLTVL.

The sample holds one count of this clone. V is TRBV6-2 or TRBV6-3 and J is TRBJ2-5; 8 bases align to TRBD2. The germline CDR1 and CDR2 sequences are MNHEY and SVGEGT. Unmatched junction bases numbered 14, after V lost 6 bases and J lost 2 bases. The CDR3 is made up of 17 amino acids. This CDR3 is CASSTAFAGGNQETQYF. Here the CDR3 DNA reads TGTGCCAGCAGCACTGCCTTTGCGGGGGGCAATCAAGAGACCCAGTACTTC.

The CDR3 sequence: CASSPATGETEAFF. The CDR3 DNA sequence: TGTGCCAGCAGCCCTGCGACAGGCGAAACTGAAGCTTTCTTT. This chain joins TRBV7-6 and TRBJ1-1; TRBD1 might be the D (6 bases). The CDR3 has 14 amino acids. V was shortened by 5 bases and J by 5 bases, with 15 bases between the two germline ends. Germline V gene sequence: CDR1 SGHVS, CDR2 FNYEAQ.

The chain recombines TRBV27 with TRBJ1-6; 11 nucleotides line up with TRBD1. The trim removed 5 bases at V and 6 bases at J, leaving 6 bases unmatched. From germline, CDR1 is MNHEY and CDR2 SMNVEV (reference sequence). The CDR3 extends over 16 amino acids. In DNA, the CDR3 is TGTGCCAGCAGTGAAACCGGGACAGGGGGTAATTCACCCCTCCACTTT. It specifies CASSETGTGGNSPLHF.

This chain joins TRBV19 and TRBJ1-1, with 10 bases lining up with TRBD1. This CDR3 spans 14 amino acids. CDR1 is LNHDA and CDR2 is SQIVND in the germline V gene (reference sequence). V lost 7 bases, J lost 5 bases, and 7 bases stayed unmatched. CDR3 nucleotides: TGTGCCAGTACAGAGACAGGGGGCGGTACTGAAGCTTTCTTT. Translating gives CASTETGGGTEAFF.

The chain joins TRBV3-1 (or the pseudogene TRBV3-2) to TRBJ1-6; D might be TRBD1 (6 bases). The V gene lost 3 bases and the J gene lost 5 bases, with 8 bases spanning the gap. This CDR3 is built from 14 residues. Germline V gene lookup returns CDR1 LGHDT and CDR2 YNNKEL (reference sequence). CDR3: CASSHHRDNSPLHF. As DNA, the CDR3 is TGTGCCAGCAGCCACCACAGGGATAATTCACCCCTCCACTTT.

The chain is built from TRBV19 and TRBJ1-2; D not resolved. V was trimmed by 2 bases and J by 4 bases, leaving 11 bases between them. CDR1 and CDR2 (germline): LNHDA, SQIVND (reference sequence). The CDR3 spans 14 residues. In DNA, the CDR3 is TGTGCCAGTAGTATACTCGGTCGGAGCTATGGCTACACCTTC. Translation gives CASSILGRSYGYTF.

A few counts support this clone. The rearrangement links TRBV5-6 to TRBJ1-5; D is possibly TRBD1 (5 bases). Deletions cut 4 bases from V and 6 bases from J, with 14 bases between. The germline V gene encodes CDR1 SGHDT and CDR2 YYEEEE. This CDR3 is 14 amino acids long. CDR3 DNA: TGTGCCAGCAGCGACCGACAGTCCGGTCAGCCCCAGCATTTT. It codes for CASSDRQSGQPQHF. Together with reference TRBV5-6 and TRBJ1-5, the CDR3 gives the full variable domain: DAGVTQSPTHLIKTRGQQVTLRCSPKSGHDTVSWYQQALGQGPQFIFQYYEEEERQRGNFPDRFSGHQFPNYSSELNVNALLLGDSALYLCASSDRQSGQPQHFGDGTRLSIL.

CDR3 amino acids: CASSVSLLQGAGYTF. The CDR3 DNA sequence: TGTGCCAGCAGCGTTAGCCTCTTACAGGGGGCTGGCTACACCTTC. This sequence joins TRBV9 and TRBJ1-2, with 9 bases matching TRBD1. V trimming: 2 bases; J trimming: 7 bases; junction bases outside the gene matches: 9. The germline gives CDR1 SGDLS, CDR2 YYNGEE. This CDR3 spans 15 amino acids.

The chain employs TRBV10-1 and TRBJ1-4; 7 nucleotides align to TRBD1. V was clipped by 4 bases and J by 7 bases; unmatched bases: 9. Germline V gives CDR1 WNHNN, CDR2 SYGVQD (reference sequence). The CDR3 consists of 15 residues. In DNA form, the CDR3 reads TGCGCCAGCAGTGTACCCGACAGGGTCGGTGAAAAACTGTTTTTT. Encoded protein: CASSVPDRVGEKLFF.

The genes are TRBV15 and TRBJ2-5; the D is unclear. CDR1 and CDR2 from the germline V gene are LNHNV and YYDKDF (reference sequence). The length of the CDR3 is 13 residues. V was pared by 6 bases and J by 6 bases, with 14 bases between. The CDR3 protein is CATSSLLTQTQYF. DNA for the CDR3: TGTGCCACCAGTTCGTTACTAACGCAGACCCAGTACTTC.

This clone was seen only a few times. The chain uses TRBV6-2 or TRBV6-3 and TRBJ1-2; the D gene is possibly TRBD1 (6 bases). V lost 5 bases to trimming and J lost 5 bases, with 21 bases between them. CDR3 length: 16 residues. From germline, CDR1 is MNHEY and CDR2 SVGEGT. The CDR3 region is CASSARQDLWGYGYTF. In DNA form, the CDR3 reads TGTGCCAGCAGTGCCCGACAGGACCTCTGGGGTTATGGCTACACCTTC.

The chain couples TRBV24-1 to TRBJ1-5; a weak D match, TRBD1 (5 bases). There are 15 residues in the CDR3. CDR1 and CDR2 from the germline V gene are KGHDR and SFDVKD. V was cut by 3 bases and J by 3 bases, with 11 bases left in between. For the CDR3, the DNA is TGTGCCACCAGTGATGCTAACAGGTACAATCAGCCCCAGCATTTT. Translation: CATSDANRYNQPQHF.

CDR3 sequence (DNA): TGTGCCAGCAGCACGCGGCCCCAAGCCAACTATGGCTACACCTTC. Translated: CASSTRPQANYGYTF. V is TRBV9 and J is TRBJ1-2, with D uncertain. Trimming removed 4 bases at V and 2 bases at J, with 15 bases between. The CDR3 covers 15 residues. From germline, CDR1 is SGDLS and CDR2 YYNGEE.

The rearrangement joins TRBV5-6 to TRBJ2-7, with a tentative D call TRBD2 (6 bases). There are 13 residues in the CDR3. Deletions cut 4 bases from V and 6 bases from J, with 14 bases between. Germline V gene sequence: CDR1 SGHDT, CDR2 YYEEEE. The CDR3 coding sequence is TGTGCCAGCAGCCCGGATCGGCGGGGCGAGCAGTACTTC. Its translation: CASSPDRRGEQYF.

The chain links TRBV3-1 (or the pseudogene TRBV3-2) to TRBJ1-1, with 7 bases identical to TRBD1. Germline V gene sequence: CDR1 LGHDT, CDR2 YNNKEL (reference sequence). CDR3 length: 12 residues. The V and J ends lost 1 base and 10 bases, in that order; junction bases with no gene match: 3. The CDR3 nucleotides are TGTGCCAGCAGCCAAGTCAGGGGGTTAGCTTTCTTT. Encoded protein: CASSQVRGLAFF.

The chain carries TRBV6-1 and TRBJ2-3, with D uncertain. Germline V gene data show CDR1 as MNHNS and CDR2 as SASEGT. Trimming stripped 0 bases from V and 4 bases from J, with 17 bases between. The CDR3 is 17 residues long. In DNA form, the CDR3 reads TGTGCCAGCAGTGAAGCCGTGACAAGCTTCGGCGCAGATACGCAGTATTTT. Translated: CASSEAVTSFGADTQYF.